This T cell receptor (beta chain) stems from a study of PD-L1 blockade in urothelial cancer. Study details: Blood drawn 3 weeks (second dose) and 6 weeks after treatment start was analyzed.

Time point in this sample: peripheral blood 6 weeks after treatment start. The CDR3 is 15 amino acids. Trimming took 8 bases from V and 3 from J; bases not matched to a gene: 13. Germline values: CDR1 LNHDA, CDR2 SQIVND (reference sequence). The investigators introduced synthetic TCR analog templates into each PCR as spikes. The assay was immunoSEQ multiplex PCR, and TCRdb's table has in-frame clones only and misses some. Of 40,000 to 50,000 clones in the sample, 82% were seen once. The clonotype was recovered from a man between 60 and 70 years old with urothelial cancer. The chain links TRBV19 to TRBJ2-7; TRBD2 aligns across 7 bases. The source material was PBMCs, sampled around atezolizumab (anti-PD-L1) treatment. The CDR3 is CASSPTGRLLYEQYF. CDR3 coding DNA: TGTGCCAGTTCACCCACCGGGAGGCTTCTCTACGAGCAGTACTTC.